Included here is one T cell receptor beta chain sequence, with context. The data were taken from a study of blood T cell repertoires in COVID-19. Libraries were prepared by immunoSEQ multiplex PCR; TCRdb keeps only in-frame clonotypes and omits some of them. The data show roughly 250,000 clones, roughly 84% seen once. This CDR3 spans 15 amino acids. Germline CDR1 and CDR2: GTSNPN and SVGIG (reference sequence). V gave up 1 base and J gave up 3 bases; unmatched junction bases: 8. Sequencing was done on a sample of peripheral blood. The V call is TRBV30, the J call TRBJ2-7; 8 bases align to TRBD1. This clonotype was obtained from a middle-aged woman who had recovered from COVID-19. The CDR3 DNA sequence: TGTGCCTGGAGTGGGGCAGGGGGCGCGAACTACGAGCAGTACTTC. Amino acids: CAWSGAGGANYEQYF.